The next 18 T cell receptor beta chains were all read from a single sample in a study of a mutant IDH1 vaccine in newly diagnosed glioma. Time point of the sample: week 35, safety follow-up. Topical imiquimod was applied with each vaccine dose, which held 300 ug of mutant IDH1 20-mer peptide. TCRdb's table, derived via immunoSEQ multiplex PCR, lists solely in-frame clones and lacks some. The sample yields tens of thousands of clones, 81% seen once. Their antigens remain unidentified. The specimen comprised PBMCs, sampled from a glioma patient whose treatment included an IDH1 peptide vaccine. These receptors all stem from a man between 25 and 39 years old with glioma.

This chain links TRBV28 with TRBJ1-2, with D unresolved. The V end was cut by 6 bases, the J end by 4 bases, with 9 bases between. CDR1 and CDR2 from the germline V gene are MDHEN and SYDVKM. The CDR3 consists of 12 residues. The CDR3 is CASSRGFYGYTF. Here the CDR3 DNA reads TGTGCCAGCAGCCGAGGGTTCTATGGCTACACCTTC.

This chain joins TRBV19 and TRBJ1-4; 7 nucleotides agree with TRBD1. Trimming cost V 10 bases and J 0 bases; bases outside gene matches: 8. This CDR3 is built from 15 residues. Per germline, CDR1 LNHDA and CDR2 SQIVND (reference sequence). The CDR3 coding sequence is TGTGCCATCGGGACAGCCTTCGCAACTAATGAAAAACTGTTTTTT. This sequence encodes CAIGTAFATNEKLFF.

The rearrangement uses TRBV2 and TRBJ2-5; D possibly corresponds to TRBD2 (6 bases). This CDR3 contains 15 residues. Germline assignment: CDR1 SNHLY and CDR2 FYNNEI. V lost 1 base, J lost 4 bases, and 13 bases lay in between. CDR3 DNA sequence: TGTGCCAGCAGTGAAGGCGGGAATTCCGGAGAGACCCAGTACTTC. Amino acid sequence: CASSEGGNSGETQYF.

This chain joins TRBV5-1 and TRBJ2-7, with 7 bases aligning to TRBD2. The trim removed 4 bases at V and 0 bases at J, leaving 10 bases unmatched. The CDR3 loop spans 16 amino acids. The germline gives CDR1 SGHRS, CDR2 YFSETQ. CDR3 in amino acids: CASSPAGDGYSYEQYF. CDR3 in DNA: TGCGCCAGCAGCCCGGCGGGGGACGGCTACTCCTACGAGCAGTACTTC.

DNA of the CDR3: TGTGCCTGGGGTACTCCCGGGACAGGAAACTATGGCTACACCTTC. Amino acid sequence: CAWGTPGTGNYGYTF. The chain is built from TRBV30 and TRBJ1-2, with 8 bases fitting TRBD1. The V segment lost 5 bases and the J segment 2 bases; nucleotides outside the gene matches: 10. The CDR3 contains 15 residues. Germline CDR1 and CDR2: GTSNPN and SVGIG (reference sequence).

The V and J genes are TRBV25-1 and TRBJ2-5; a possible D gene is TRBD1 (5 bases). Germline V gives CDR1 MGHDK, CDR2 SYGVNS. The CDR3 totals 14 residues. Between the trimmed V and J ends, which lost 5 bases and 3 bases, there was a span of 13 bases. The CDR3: CASSRPGKKETQYF. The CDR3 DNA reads TGTGCCAGCAGTCGGCCAGGGAAGAAAGAGACCCAGTACTTC. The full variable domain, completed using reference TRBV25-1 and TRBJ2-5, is EADIYQTPRYLVIGTGKKITLECSQTMGHDKMYWYQQDPGMELHLIHYSYGVNSTEKGDLSSESTVSRIRTEHFPLTLESARPSHTSQYLCASSRPGKKETQYFGPGTRLLVL.

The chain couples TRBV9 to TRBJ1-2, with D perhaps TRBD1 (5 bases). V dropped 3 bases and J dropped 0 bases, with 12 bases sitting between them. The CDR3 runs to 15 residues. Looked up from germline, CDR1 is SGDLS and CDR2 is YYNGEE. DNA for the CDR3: TGTGCCAGCAGCGGGGGGATTCAAGCTAACTATGGCTACACCTTC. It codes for CASSGGIQANYGYTF.

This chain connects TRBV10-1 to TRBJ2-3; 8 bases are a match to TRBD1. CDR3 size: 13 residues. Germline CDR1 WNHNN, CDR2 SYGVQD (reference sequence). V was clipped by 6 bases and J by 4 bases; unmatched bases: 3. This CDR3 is CASSKTGADTQYF. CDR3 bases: TGCGCCAGCAGCAAGACAGGGGCAGATACGCAGTATTTT.

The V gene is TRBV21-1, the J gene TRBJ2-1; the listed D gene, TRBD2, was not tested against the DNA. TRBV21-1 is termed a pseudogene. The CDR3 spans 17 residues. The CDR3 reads CATPGLAKGGEGNEQFF. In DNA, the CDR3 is TGTGCCACACCGGGACTAGCGAAAGGAGGAGAGGGGAATGAGCAGTTCTTC.

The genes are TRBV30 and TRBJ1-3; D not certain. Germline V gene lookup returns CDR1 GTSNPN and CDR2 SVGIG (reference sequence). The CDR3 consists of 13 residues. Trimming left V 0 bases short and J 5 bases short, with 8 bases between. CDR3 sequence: CAWSVSGRNTIYF. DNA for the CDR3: TGTGCCTGGAGTGTGAGTGGAAGAAACACCATATATTTT.

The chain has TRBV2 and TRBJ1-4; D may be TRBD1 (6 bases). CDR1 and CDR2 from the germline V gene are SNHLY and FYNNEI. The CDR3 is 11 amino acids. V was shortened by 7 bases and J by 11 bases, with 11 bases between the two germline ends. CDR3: CASKGDPKLFF. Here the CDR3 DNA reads TGTGCCAGCAAGGGGGACCCCAAACTGTTTTTT.

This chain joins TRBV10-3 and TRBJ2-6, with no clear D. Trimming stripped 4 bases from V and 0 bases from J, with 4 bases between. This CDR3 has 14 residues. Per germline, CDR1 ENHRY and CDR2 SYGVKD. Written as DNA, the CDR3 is TGTGCCATCAGTGTGCACTCTGGGGCCAACGTCCTGACTTTC. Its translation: CAISVHSGANVLTF.

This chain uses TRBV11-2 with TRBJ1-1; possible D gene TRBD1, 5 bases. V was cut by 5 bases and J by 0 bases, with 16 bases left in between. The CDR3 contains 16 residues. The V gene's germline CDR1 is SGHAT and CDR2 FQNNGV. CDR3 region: CASSPPRERLNTEAFF. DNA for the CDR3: TGTGCCAGCAGCCCCCCCAGGGAGAGGCTGAACACTGAAGCTTTCTTT.

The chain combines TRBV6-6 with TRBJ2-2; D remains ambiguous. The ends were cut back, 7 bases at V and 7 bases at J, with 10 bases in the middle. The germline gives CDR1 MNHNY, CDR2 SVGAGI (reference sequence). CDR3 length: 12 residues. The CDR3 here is CASTPTRGELFF. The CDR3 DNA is TGTGCCAGCACCCCCACTCGCGGGGAGCTGTTTTTT.

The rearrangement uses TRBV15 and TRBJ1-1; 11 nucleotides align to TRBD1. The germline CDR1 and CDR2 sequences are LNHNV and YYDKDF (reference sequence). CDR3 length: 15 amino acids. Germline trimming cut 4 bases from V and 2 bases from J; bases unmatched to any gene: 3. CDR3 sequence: CATSTGQGVNTEAFF. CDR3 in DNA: TGTGCCACCAGCACGGGACAGGGGGTAAACACTGAAGCTTTCTTT.

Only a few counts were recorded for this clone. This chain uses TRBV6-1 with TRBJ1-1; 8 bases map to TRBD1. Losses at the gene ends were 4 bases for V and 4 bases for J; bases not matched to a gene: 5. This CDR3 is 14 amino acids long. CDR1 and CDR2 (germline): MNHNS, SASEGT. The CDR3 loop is CASSADRGATEAFF. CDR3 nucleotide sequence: TGTGCCAGCAGTGCAGACAGGGGAGCCACTGAAGCTTTCTTT.

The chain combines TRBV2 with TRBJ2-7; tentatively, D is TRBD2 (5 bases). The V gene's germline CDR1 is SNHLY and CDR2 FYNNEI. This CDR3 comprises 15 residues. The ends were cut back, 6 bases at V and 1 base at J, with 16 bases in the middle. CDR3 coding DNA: TGTGCCAGCAGCGACGGGCCCGGGATTTCCTACGAGCAGTACTTC. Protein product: CASSDGPGISYEQYF.

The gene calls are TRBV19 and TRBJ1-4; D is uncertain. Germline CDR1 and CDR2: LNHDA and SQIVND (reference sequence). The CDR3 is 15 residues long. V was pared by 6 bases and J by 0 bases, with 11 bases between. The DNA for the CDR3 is TGTGCCAGTAGAAATCCAGGAACAACTAATGAAAAACTGTTTTTT. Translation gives CASRNPGTTNEKLFF.